The 12 T cell receptor beta chains below all came from one sample that was sequenced in a study of shared clonotypes between healthy human individuals. This table comes from immunoSEQ multiplex PCR, and its TCRdb copy is limited to in-frame clones, with some not included. The sample consists of 600,000 to 750,000 clones, 72% of them appearing once. The sample taken for sequencing was memory CD4+ T cells sorted from blood. The subset here: CD45RA-negative fraction. These TCRs come from a woman in her 30s in good health.

The rearrangement joins TRBV7-2 to TRBJ2-7, with 14 nucleotides matching TRBD2. There are 17 residues in the CDR3. Germline V CDR1 and CDR2: SGHTA, FQGNSA. V lost 4 bases, J lost 0 bases, and 5 bases stayed unmatched. The CDR3 nucleotides read TGTGCCAGCAGCTCGGGACTAGCGGGGGCAAGCTCCTACGAGCAGTACTTC. Amino acid sequence: CASSSGLAGASSYEQYF.

V is TRBV6-6 and J is TRBJ2-3; D might be TRBD1 or TRBD2, each matching 6 bases. V lost 2 bases to trimming and J lost 0 bases, with 9 bases between them. Germline loops: CDR1 MNHNY, CDR2 SVGAGI (reference sequence). The length of the CDR3 is 15 residues. The CDR3 DNA follows: TGTGCCAGCAGTTACAGGGGGACTAGCACAGATACGCAGTATTTT. Protein sequence: CASSYRGTSTDTQYF.

This clone was detected a few times. The CDR3 loop reads CASTGRERGYTF. For the CDR3, the DNA is TGTGCCAGCACCGGGCGGGAGCGAGGCTACACCTTC. V and J are TRBV6-5 and TRBJ1-2; the D is unclear. The germline gives CDR1 MNHEY, CDR2 SVGAGI. This CDR3 has 12 amino acids. V dropped 7 bases and J dropped 8 bases, with 14 bases sitting between them.

V gene TRBV19 combines with J gene TRBJ1-5; the D gene is possibly TRBD1 (6 bases). The length of the CDR3 is 16 residues. V was clipped by 5 bases and J by 3 bases, with 17 bases between them. Germline assignment: CDR1 LNHDA and CDR2 SQIVND (reference sequence). In DNA, the CDR3 is TGTGCCAGTAGTCTCGGGCAGGGGAGAGCCAATCAGCCCCAGCATTTT. It translates to CASSLGQGRANQPQHF.

This clone was counted at least ten times. Other DNA variants within this sample encode the same CDR3. Here the CDR3 reads CASSPPGSGNQPQHF. DNA for the CDR3: TGTGCCAGCTCACCGCCGGGATCAGGTAATCAGCCCCAGCATTTT. The V and J genes are TRBV18 and TRBJ1-5; D remains ambiguous. Germline loops: CDR1 KGHSH, CDR2 LQKENI. The CDR3 contains 15 residues. With 3 bases removed from V and 4 bases from J, the gap between germline ends came to 13 bases.

The chain joins TRBV28 to TRBJ2-2; D remains ambiguous. Trimming pared 2 bases from V and 5 bases from J, leaving 6 bases between. Germline V CDR1 and CDR2: MDHEN, SYDVKM. The CDR3 consists of 13 residues. CDR3 DNA: TGTGCCAGCAGTTTACGGTTTACCGGGGAGCTGTTTTTT. It is translated as CASSLRFTGELFF. The variable domain in full, with the rest retrieved from reference TRBV28 and TRBJ2-2, is DVKVTQSSRYLVKRTGEKVFLECVQDMDHENMFWYRQDPGLGLRLIYFSYDVKMKEKGDIPEGYSVSREKKERFSLILESASTNQTSMYLCASSLRFTGELFFGEGSRLTVL.

As DNA, the CDR3 is TGTGCCAGCAGAGTAGGACAGGATAGCTACTACGAGCAGTACTTC. It yields the protein CASRVGQDSYYEQYF. The chain employs TRBV6-5 and TRBJ2-7; 7 nucleotides align to TRBD1. With 6 bases clipped from V and 3 bases from J, the junction kept 11 bases outside the gene matches. Germline V gene sequence: CDR1 MNHEY, CDR2 SVGAGI. The CDR3 covers 15 residues.

The J gene is TRBJ1-5, the V gene TRBV7-2; the D gene is possibly TRBD1 (5 bases). Germline V CDR1 and CDR2: SGHTA, FQGNSA. CDR3 size: 15 residues. Deletions cut 2 bases from V and 6 bases from J, with 14 bases between. The CDR3 DNA reads as TGTGCCAGCAGCTTATCGGCGGGCAGGGCTCAGCCCCAGCATTTT. Protein sequence: CASSLSAGRAQPQHF.

This chain uses TRBV7-9 with TRBJ2-1; 7 bases map to TRBD2. Trimming at V came to 8 bases and at J to 5 bases, leaving 0 bases not matched to a gene. Germline V gives CDR1 SEHNR, CDR2 FQNEAQ (reference sequence). The CDR3 extends over 11 amino acids. CDR3 in DNA: TGTGCCAGCGCGGGGGACAATGAGCAGTTCTTC. Its translation: CASAGDNEQFF.

The chain uses TRBV19 and TRBJ1-1, with D tentatively TRBD1 (6 bases). CDR3 length: 14 amino acids. The germline V and J ends were trimmed by 7 bases and 2 bases, with 14 bases remaining between them. CDR1 is LNHDA and CDR2 is SQIVND in the germline V gene (reference sequence). The CDR3 reads CASNLDRSNTEAFF. CDR3 coding DNA: TGTGCCAGTAACCTAGACAGGAGTAACACTGAAGCTTTCTTT.

This clone was counted once. The gene calls are TRBV27 and TRBJ2-7, with D perhaps matching TRBD2 (5 bases). V was cut by 4 bases and J by 5 bases, with 18 bases left in between. The germline V gene encodes CDR1 MNHEY and CDR2 SMNVEV (reference sequence). The CDR3 sequence is 15 residues long. This chain's CDR3 is CASSWSRSSPHEQYF. The CDR3 bases are TGTGCCAGCAGTTGGAGTCGGTCTAGCCCCCACGAGCAGTACTTC.

V is TRBV7-8 and J is TRBJ1-5; tentative D call: TRBD1 (6 bases). The length of the CDR3 is 16 residues. V was cut by 2 bases and J by 0 bases, with 11 bases left in between. Germline-derived CDR1 and CDR2 are SGHVS and FQNEAQ. The CDR3 coding sequence is TGTGCCAGCAGCTTAAGGACAGAAAATAGCAATCAGCCCCAGCATTTT. Its translation: CASSLRTENSNQPQHF.